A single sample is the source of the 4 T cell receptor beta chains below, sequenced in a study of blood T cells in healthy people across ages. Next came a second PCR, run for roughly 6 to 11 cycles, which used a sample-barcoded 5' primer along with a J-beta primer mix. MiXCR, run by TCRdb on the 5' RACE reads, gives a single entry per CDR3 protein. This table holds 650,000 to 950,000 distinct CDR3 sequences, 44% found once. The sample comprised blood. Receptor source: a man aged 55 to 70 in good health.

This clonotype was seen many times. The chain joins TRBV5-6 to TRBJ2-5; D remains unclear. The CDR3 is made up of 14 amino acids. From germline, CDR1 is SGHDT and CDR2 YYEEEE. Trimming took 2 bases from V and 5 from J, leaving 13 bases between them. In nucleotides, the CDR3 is TGTGCCAGCAGCTTTTCCACGGAGTGGGAGACCCAGTACTTC. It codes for CASSFSTEWETQYF.

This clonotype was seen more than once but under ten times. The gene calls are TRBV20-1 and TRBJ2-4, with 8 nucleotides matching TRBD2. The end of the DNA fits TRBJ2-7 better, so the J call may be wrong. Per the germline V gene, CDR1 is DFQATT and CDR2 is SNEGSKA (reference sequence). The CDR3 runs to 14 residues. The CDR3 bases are TGCAGTGCTAGCCCGGGGGGGGGAGGCTACGAGCAGTACTTC. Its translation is CSASPGGGGYEQYF.

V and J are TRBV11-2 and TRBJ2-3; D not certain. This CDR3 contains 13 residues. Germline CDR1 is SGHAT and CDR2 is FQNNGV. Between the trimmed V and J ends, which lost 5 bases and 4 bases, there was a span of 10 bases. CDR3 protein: CASSSTFADTQYF. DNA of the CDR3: TGTGCCAGCAGCAGTACCTTTGCAGATACGCAGTATTTT. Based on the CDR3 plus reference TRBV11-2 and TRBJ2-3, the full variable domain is EAGVAQSPRYKIIEKRQSVAFWCNPISGHATLYWYQQILGQGPKLLIQFQNNGVVDDSQLPKDRFSAERLKGVDSTLKIQPAKLEDSAVYLCASSSTFADTQYFGPGTRLTVL.

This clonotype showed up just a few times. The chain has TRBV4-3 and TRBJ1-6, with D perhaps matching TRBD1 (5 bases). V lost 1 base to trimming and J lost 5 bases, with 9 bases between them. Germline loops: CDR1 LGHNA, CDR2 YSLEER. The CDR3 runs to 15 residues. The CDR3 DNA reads TGCGCCAGCAGCCAAGTTTTCAGGGATAATTCACCCCTCCACTTT. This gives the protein CASSQVFRDNSPLHF.